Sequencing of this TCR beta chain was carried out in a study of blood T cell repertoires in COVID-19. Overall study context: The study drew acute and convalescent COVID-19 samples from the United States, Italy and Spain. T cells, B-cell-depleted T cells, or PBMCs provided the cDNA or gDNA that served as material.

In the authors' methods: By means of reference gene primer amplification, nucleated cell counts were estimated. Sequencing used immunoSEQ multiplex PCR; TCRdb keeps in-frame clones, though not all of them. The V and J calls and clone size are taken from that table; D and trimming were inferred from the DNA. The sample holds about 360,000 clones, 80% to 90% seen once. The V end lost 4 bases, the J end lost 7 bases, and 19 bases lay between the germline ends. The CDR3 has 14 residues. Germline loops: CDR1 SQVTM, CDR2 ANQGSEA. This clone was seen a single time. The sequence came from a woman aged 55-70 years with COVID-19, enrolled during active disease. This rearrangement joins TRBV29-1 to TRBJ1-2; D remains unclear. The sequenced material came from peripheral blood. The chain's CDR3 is CSVGGLTAPGGYTF. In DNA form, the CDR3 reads TGCAGCGTTGGTGGGCTAACAGCTCCTGGTGGCTACACCTTC.